The 16 T cell receptor beta chains listed next were all sequenced from one sample in a study of beta chain features in type 1 diabetes. General study results and limits: Shorter TCRB CDR3s, moderately but significantly so, marked every one of the four CD4+ subsets in Type 1 diabetes patients.

The investigators reverse transcribed all of the isolated RNA, so they sequenced expressed TCRB transcripts. Repertoires were generated with immunoSEQ multiplex PCR, while TCRdb's copy carries only in-frame clones and drops some. The sample consists of over 300,000 clones, 9.3% of them appearing once. The antigens these receptors bind are not known. The sequenced sample was central memory CD4+ T cells from blood. The receptors here all came from a man aged 30 to 39 with type 1 diabetes.

This clone came up many times. CDR3 sequence (DNA): TGTGCCAGCAGTGATCGGGCAAGCTTTATGCTTGGCTACACCTTC. This encodes CASSDRASFMLGYTF. The chain joins TRBV2 to TRBJ1-2, with D unresolved. This CDR3 is built from 15 residues. Per germline, CDR1 SNHLY and CDR2 FYNNEI. The V gene lost 3 bases and the J gene lost 7 bases, with 18 bases spanning the gap.

This chain connects TRBV10-3 to TRBJ2-3; 10 bases map to TRBD2. The CDR3 totals 13 residues. The V gene's germline CDR1 is ENHRY and CDR2 SYGVKD. V lost 9 bases, J lost 3 bases, and 3 bases stayed unmatched. The CDR3 is CAIGTSVTDTQYF. The CDR3, as DNA: TGTGCCATTGGGACTAGCGTGACAGATACGCAGTATTTT.

This chain connects TRBV4-3 to TRBJ2-3; the match to TRBD2 covers 7 bases. CDR1 and CDR2 (germline): LGHNA, YSLEER. The CDR3 covers 13 residues. The V segment lost 1 base and the J segment 5 bases; nucleotides outside the gene matches: 0. CDR3: CASSQGEGDTQYF. The DNA for the CDR3 is TGCGCCAGCAGCCAAGGGGAGGGAGATACGCAGTATTTT.

The V call is TRBV5-1, the J call TRBJ2-7, with a possible D match to TRBD2 (6 bases). Germline V lookup: CDR1 SGHRS, CDR2 YFSETQ. Trimming cost V 4 bases and J 0 bases, with 14 bases left between them. CDR3 length: 15 residues. CDR3 region: CASSREITLSYEQYF. CDR3 nucleotides: TGCGCCAGCAGCCGGGAGATAACCCTCTCCTACGAGCAGTACTTC.

The V call is TRBV5-1, the J call TRBJ1-4; D is undetermined. CDR1 and CDR2 from the germline V gene are SGHRS and YFSETQ. This CDR3 contains 14 residues. V gave up 2 bases and J gave up 3 bases, with 8 bases separating them. The CDR3 loop reads CASSFGLANEKLFF. CDR3 DNA: TGCGCCAGCAGCTTCGGGCTGGCTAATGAAAAACTGTTTTTT.

This clone was found a few times. V gene TRBV30 combines with J gene TRBJ2-7, with TRBD1 as a possible D gene (6 bases). CDR3 size: 12 residues. V shed 5 bases and J shed 3 bases, with 11 bases lying between them. Germline V gene lookup returns CDR1 GTSNPN and CDR2 SVGIG (reference sequence). The CDR3 bases are TGTGCCTGGGATACAGGGAGCTACGAGCAGTACTTC. Translated: CAWDTGSYEQYF.

A few counts support this clone. CDR3 amino acids: CAIRGDSQTGELFF. The CDR3 nucleotides are TGTGCCATCAGAGGGGACAGCCAGACCGGGGAGCTGTTTTTT. The chain links TRBV10-3 to TRBJ2-2, with 7 bases that match TRBD1. The ends lost 6 bases at V and 5 bases at J; junction bases unmatched: 6. Per the germline V gene, CDR1 is ENHRY and CDR2 is SYGVKD. The length of the CDR3 is 14 residues.

The CDR3 region is CASSPPGLAGYEQYF. DNA for the CDR3: TGTGCCAGCAGTCCGCCGGGACTAGCGGGGTACGAGCAGTACTTC. The chain carries TRBV6-5 and TRBJ2-7, with 13 bases that match TRBD2. After removal of 5 bases from V and 4 bases from J, the junction contained 5 bases not matched to a gene. Looked up from germline, CDR1 is MNHEY and CDR2 is SVGAGI. This CDR3 spans 15 amino acids.

This clone was found a few times. The chain combines TRBV14 with TRBJ1-2; tentatively, D is TRBD1 (5 bases). Between the trimmed V and J ends, which lost 4 bases and 6 bases, there was a span of 12 bases. Germline lookup yields CDR1 SGHDN and CDR2 FVKESK. The CDR3 covers 13 residues. CDR3 residues: CASSPRVGDGYTF. The CDR3 nucleotides are TGTGCCAGCAGCCCAAGGGTGGGGGATGGCTACACCTTC.

The rearrangement joins TRBV6-5 to TRBJ2-3; unclear D gene. CDR1 and CDR2 (germline): MNHEY, SVGAGI. Trimming took off 0 bases at V and 2 bases at J, with 9 bases between the two ends. The length of the CDR3 is 15 residues. CDR3 sequence (DNA): TGTGCCAGCAGTTACTCGCCAGGATACACAGATACGCAGTATTTT. This gives the protein CASSYSPGYTDTQYF.

This clone occurred a few times. The chain joins TRBV7-8 to TRBJ2-3; D possibly uses TRBD1 or TRBD2 (6 bases each). This CDR3 region has 16 residues. From germline, CDR1 is SGHVS and CDR2 FQNEAQ. Trimming stripped 1 base from V and 1 base from J, with 12 bases between. CDR3 DNA sequence: TGTGCCAGCAGCTTAGAAGACAGGAGGGGCACAGATACGCAGTATTTT. It translates to CASSLEDRRGTDTQYF.

V gene TRBV5-1 combines with J gene TRBJ1-4; unclear D gene. CDR1 SGHRS and CDR2 YFSETQ come from the germline V gene. V lost 0 bases and J lost 7, with 4 bases in between. This CDR3 contains 12 residues. CDR3 region: CASSLEAEKLFF. The CDR3 bases are TGCGCCAGCAGCTTGGAAGCTGAAAAACTGTTTTTT. Using reference TRBV5-1 and TRBJ1-4 for the parts outside the CDR3, the full variable domain is KAGVTQTPRYLIKTRGQQVTLSCSPISGHRSVSWYQQTPGQGLQFLFEYFSETQRNKGNFPGRFSGRQFSNSRSEMNVSTLELGDSALYLCASSLEAEKLFFGSGTQLSVL.

The chain employs TRBV28 and TRBJ2-6; D is possibly TRBD1 (6 bases). The ends were cut back, 5 bases at V and 2 bases at J, with 10 bases in the middle. This CDR3 has 15 residues. CDR1 is MDHEN, CDR2 SYDVKM, per germline. CDR3 nucleotide sequence: TGTGCCAGCAGTGGTACAGGGACTGGGGCCAACGTCCTGACTTTC. Residues: CASSGTGTGANVLTF.

The V call is TRBV4-3, the J call TRBJ2-5, with D possibly matching TRBD1 (6 bases). This CDR3 has 15 residues. Trimming cost V 4 bases and J 5 bases, with 17 bases left between them. CDR1 and CDR2 (germline): LGHNA, YSLEER. The CDR3 DNA sequence: TGCGCCAGCAGCCCTACCGGGATCAGGGGTGAGACCCAGTACTTC. Translation gives CASSPTGIRGETQYF.

In its sample, this clone was seen a few times. The rearrangement joins TRBV12-2 to TRBJ2-5; the table's D call TRBD2 went unverified against the DNA. TRBV12-2 is a pseudogene locus. The CDR3 has 15 residues. Here the CDR3 DNA reads TGTGCAAGTCGCTCCCCGCCTACGAGGTCTGAGACCCAGTACTTC. It yields the protein CASRSPPTRSETQYF.

The CDR3 coding sequence is TGTGCCAGCAGCTTACAGGGATTTTCTTATGGGGCCAACGTCCTGACTTTC. Amino acids: CASSLQGFSYGANVLTF. The rearrangement uses TRBV7-8 and TRBJ2-6, with D possibly being TRBD1 (5 bases). Trimming took off 2 bases at V and 3 bases at J, with 14 bases between the two ends. The CDR3 consists of 17 residues. In germline, CDR1 is SGHVS, CDR2 FQNEAQ.